The clone carrying this TCR beta chain was observed many times. The antigen is undetermined. The ends were cut back, 0 bases at V and 1 base at J, with 7 bases in the middle. Germline V gene sequence: CDR1 LGHNA, CDR2 YSLEER. The CDR3 sequence is 14 residues long. For the second PCR, which ran for about 6 to 11 cycles, a sample-barcoded 5' primer and a J-beta primer mix were used. A template-switch adaptor that had 12 random nucleotides put a tag on each cDNA molecule. In TCRdb, the 5' RACE reads were re-called with MiXCR into one record per CDR3 protein. Among 2 million or so distinct CDR3 sequences listed, around half were seen once. This sample was taken from a study of blood T cells in healthy people across ages. Study outcomes and limitations: Conclusively comparing naive with antigen-experienced cells was impossible with unsorted PBMCs.

This clonotype was sampled from a woman aged 40 to 50 in good health. The chain employs TRBV4-3 and TRBJ2-7; D is unclear. Sequencing was performed on blood. The CDR3 nucleotides are TGCGCCAGCAGCCAAGATCATGGATCCTACGAGCAGTACTTC. Protein product: CASSQDHGSYEQYF.